The next 9 T cell receptor beta chains were all read from a single sample in a study of blood T cell repertoires in COVID-19. Sequenced by immunoSEQ multiplex PCR; TCRdb stores in-frame clones only, minus some. This table holds 100,000 to 120,000 clones, over 75% found once. Sequencing was performed on peripheral blood. The source of these receptors is a man aged 50-60 years with acute or convalescent COVID-19.

The chain links TRBV6-5 to TRBJ1-2; the D is unclear. V was trimmed by 7 bases and J by 4 bases, leaving 13 bases between them. The CDR3 is made up of 13 amino acids. Germline values: CDR1 MNHEY, CDR2 SVGAGI. CDR3 loop: CASTQDRLYGYTF. The CDR3 coding sequence is TGTGCCAGCACCCAAGACCGACTCTATGGCTACACCTTC.

This chain links TRBV27 with TRBJ1-2; the D gene is possibly TRBD1 (6 bases). V was cut by 5 bases and J by 7 bases, with 14 bases left in between. Germline CDR1 is MNHEY and CDR2 is SMNVEV (reference sequence). The CDR3 is made up of 13 amino acids. The CDR3 sequence: CASSIGAGAGYTF. The DNA of the CDR3 is TGTGCCAGCAGTATCGGGGCAGGGGCTGGCTACACCTTC.

The CDR3 nucleotides are TGTGCCAGTAACGGTCGGGGACAGATGTTGTCCGAGCAGTACTTC. Protein sequence: CASNGRGQMLSEQYF. The rearrangement links TRBV19 to TRBJ2-7; TRBD1 aligns across 7 bases. V gave up 7 bases and J gave up 6 bases; unmatched junction bases: 15. CDR3 length: 15 residues. Per the germline V gene, CDR1 is LNHDA and CDR2 is SQIVND (reference sequence).

J is TRBJ2-7 and V is TRBV18; 9 nucleotides line up with TRBD2. The V and J ends lost 3 bases and 4 bases, in that order; junction bases with no gene match: 10. In germline, CDR1 is KGHSH, CDR2 LQKENI. The CDR3 has 16 amino acids. For the CDR3, the DNA is TGTGCCAGCTCACCCCCCTCCCTAGCGGGAAGATACGAGCAGTACTTC. Protein sequence: CASSPPSLAGRYEQYF.

The chain couples TRBV7-8 to TRBJ2-5; 15 bases align to TRBD2. This CDR3 is built from 17 residues. V was clipped by 2 bases and J by 4 bases; unmatched bases: 5. Germline V CDR1 and CDR2: SGHVS, FQNEAQ. CDR3 region: CASSLWTSGRAGETQYF. In DNA form, the CDR3 reads TGTGCCAGCAGCTTATGGACTAGCGGGAGGGCCGGAGAGACCCAGTACTTC.

V gene TRBV4-1 combines with J gene TRBJ2-7; no clear D. Germline CDR1 reads MGHRA; CDR2 reads YSYEKL. The CDR3 runs to 17 residues. Trimming cost V 1 base and J 0 bases, with 16 bases left between them. DNA of the CDR3: TGCGCCAGCAGCCAAGTAAGTTCACAGATTAGCTCCTACGAGCAGTACTTC. Translated: CASSQVSSQISSYEQYF.

This chain uses TRBV6-5 with TRBJ1-1; D is perhaps TRBD1 (5 bases). Trimming removed 5 bases from V and 1 base from J, with 8 bases in between. The CDR3 has 13 residues. Germline lookup yields CDR1 MNHEY and CDR2 SVGAGI. CDR3 DNA sequence: TGTGCCAGCAGTCGACAGAGGAACACTGAAGCTTTCTTT. It specifies CASSRQRNTEAFF.

CDR3 nucleotide sequence: TGTGCCAGCAGTGCCAGGGTCCGCGAGACCCAGTACTTC. Residues: CASSARVRETQYF. The V call is TRBV2, the J call TRBJ2-5; D is possibly TRBD1 (5 bases). This CDR3 region has 13 residues. Germline CDR1 and CDR2: SNHLY and FYNNEI. The V end was cut by 4 bases, the J end by 5 bases, with 11 bases between.

This clone was detected once. V usage is TRBV6-1 and J usage is TRBJ2-7; a weak D match, TRBD1 (6 bases). The CDR3 runs to 13 residues. The germline V gene has CDR1 MNHNS and CDR2 SASEGT. Trimming took 2 bases from V and 2 from J, leaving 7 bases between them. CDR3 nucleotides: TGTGCCAGCAGTGAAAACAGGGCCTACGAGCAGTACTTC. This gives the protein CASSENRAYEQYF.